Listed here are 3 T cell receptor beta chains from one sample, sequenced in a study of T cell responses to AZD1222 COVID-19 vaccine. Sequencing used immunoSEQ multiplex PCR; TCRdb keeps in-frame clones, though not all of them. Of 100,000 to 150,000 clones listed, roughly 87% are singletons. The specimen comprised peripheral blood, sampled on day 0 of MenACWY control vaccination. The source of these receptors is an adult in good health.

The gene calls are TRBV19 and TRBJ1-2, with D perhaps TRBD1 (5 bases). Between the trimmed V and J ends, which lost 5 bases and 4 bases, there was a span of 11 bases. The CDR3 runs 13 residues. CDR1 is LNHDA and CDR2 is SQIVND in the germline V gene (reference sequence). In DNA form, the CDR3 reads TGTGCCAGTAGTGTGACAGAAATCTATGGCTACACCTTC. Translation: CASSVTEIYGYTF.

A remark on this clone: Additional DNA sequences in this sample encode the identical CDR3. The V and J genes are TRBV5-1 and TRBJ2-3, with TRBD2 matching over 10 bases. From germline, CDR1 is SGHRS and CDR2 YFSETQ. With V trimmed by 0 bases and J by 1 base, 2 bases remained unmatched. This CDR3 spans 16 amino acids. CDR3 sequence: CASSLGTSGGTDTQYF. The CDR3 DNA is TGCGCCAGCAGCTTGGGTACTAGCGGGGGCACAGATACGCAGTATTTT.

V usage is TRBV12-3 or TRBV12-4 and J usage is TRBJ1-5; possibly TRBD1 for D (5 bases). The CDR3 loop spans 13 amino acids. Deletions cut 2 bases from V and 6 bases from J, with 8 bases between. CDR3 DNA: TGTGCCAGCAGTTTATCGGGGGTTCAGCCCCAGCATTTT. Encoded protein: CASSLSGVQPQHF.